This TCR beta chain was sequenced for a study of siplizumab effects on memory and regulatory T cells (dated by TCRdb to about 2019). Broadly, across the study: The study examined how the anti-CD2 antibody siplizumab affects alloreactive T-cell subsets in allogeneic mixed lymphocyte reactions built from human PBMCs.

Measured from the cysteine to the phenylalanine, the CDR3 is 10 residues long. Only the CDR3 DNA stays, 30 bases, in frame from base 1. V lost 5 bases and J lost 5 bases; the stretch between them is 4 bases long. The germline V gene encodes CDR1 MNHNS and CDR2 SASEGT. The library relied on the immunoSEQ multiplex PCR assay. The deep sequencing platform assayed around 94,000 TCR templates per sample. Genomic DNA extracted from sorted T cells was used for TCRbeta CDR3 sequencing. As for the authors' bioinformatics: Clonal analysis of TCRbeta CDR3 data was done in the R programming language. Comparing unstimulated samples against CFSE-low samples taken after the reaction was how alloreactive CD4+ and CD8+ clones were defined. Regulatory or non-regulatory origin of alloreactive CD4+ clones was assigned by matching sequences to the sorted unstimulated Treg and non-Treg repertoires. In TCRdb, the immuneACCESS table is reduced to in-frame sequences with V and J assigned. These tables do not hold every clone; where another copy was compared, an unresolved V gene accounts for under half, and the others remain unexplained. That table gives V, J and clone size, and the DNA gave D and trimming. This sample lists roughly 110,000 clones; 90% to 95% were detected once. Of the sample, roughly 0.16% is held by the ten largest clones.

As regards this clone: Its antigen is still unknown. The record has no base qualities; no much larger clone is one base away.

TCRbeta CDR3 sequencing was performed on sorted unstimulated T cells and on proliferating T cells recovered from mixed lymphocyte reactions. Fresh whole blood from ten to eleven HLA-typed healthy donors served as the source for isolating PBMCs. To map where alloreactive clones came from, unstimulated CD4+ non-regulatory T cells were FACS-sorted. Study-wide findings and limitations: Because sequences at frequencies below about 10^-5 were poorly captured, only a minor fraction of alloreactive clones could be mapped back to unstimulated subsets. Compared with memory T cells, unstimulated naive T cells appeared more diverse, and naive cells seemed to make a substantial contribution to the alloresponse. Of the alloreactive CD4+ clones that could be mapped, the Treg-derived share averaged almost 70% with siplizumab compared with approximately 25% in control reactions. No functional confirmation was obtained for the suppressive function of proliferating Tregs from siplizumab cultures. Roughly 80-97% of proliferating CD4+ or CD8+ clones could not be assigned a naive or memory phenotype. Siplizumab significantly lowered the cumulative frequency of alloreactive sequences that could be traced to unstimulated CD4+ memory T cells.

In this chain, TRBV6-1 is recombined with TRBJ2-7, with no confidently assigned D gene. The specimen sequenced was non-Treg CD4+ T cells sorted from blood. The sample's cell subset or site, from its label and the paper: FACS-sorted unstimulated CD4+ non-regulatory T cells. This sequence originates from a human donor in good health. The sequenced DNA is TGTGCCAGCAGTCACAACGAGCAGTACTTC. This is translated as CASSHNEQYF.